This TCR beta chain was identified during a study of OX40 agonist ivuxolimab in advanced cancers. For the study in its entirety: Ivuxolimab was an agonistic, fully human IgG2 monoclonal antibody directed against OX40 (CD134), a costimulatory receptor. The paper covers the monotherapy dose-escalation part of the phase I ivuxolimab trial, which included N of about 56 patients. The purpose of peripheral TCRbeta sequencing was to test whether ivuxolimab changed TCR sequence diversity and led to clonal T-cell expansion. Partial responses occurred in three dose-escalation patients: two with cutaneous melanoma and one with hepatocellular carcinoma. Intravenous ivuxolimab was administered to patients every 2 weeks at six dose levels: 0.01, 0.1, 0.3, 1.5, 3 and 10 mg/kg. Among the approximately 50 dose-escalation patients, around 19 had hepatocellular carcinoma, approximately 15 melanoma, 9 renal cell carcinoma and 9 head and neck cancer. The dose-escalation cohort was around 83% male with a mean age of around 64 years, ranging from roughly 20 to 80. Prior anti-PD-1, anti-PD-L1 or anti-CTLA-4 therapy was permitted, and checkpoint inhibitors had been received by about two fifths of dose-escalation patients.

The trial excluded patients who had a history of autoimmune disease or were on systemic immunosuppression. Peripheral blood for TCR sequencing was collected from all dose cohorts at baseline, on cycle 4 day 1, and on cycle 7 day 1. Samples came from an open-label, multicenter, first-in-human phase I dose-escalation trial of ivuxolimab. Adults with locally advanced or metastatic melanoma, renal cell carcinoma, hepatocellular carcinoma or head and neck squamous cell carcinoma were enrolled in the trial. Before TCR sequencing, CD4+ T cells and CD8+ T cells were sorted from peripheral blood as separate populations. CDR1 SNHLY and CDR2 FYNNEI are derived from the germline V gene. Trimming costs V 5 bases and J 0 bases, and their ends lie 14 bases apart. The CDR3 contains 16 residues, cysteine and phenylalanine counted. Of the read, only the CDR3 DNA is kept; its 48 bases are in frame from base 1. A remark on this clone: Its recognized antigen is unknown. No quality values exist for individual bases; no much larger clone is one base distant.

To sequence the TCRbeta CDR3 region, genomic DNA was isolated from the sorted cells. TCRbeta CDR3 regions were sequenced using the immunoSEQ Assay. TCRdb's version of the immuneACCESS table is confined to in-frame rearrangements and falls short of the full clone set. An unresolved V gene accounts for under half of the shortfall where checked; the remainder is of unknown origin. The sample includes about 94,000 clones, with roughly 84% observed a single time. The ten biggest clones cover about 0.3% of the sample. The full study reports these points: Low levels of normalized T-cell clonal expansion were also seen in some patients who did not respond. The antigen specificity of the clonally expanded peripheral T cells was not determined. On average, CD8+ T cells showed more expanded clones than CD4+ T cells after ivuxolimab. Clonal expansion of both CD4+ and CD8+ blood T cells was observed from baseline to week 6 at doses 0.1 to 3.0 mg/kg. In the 0.1-3.0 mg/kg groups, partial responders had among the lowest normalized peripheral clonal expansion, particularly in CD8+ T cells.

The rearrangement joined TRBV2 to TRBJ2-4; 7 matching bases give a weak D call of TRBD1. This sequence was found in an adult with an advanced solid tumor such as melanoma, head and neck, liver or kidney cancer. This specimen consisted of CD4+ or CD8+ T cells sorted from blood, obtained in a trial of the OX40 agonist ivuxolimab. The CDR3 in this case is CASSRQGGLAKNIQYF. The nucleotide sequence is TGTGCCAGCAGTCGACAGGGAGGCTTAGCCAAAAACATTCAGTACTTC.